This section outlines one T cell receptor beta chain sequence together with its context. Its antigen is undetermined. The sequenced template was cDNA made from the entire isolated RNA. Sequencing was performed with immunoSEQ multiplex PCR; in TCRdb, only in-frame clones are kept and a portion is missing. The sample consists of over 650,000 clones, over 13% of them appearing once. V was pared by 1 base and J by 4 bases, with 10 bases between. The CDR3 is 13 amino acids. CDR1 is SQVTM, CDR2 ANQGSEA, per germline. This sample is part of a study of beta chain features in type 1 diabetes. Overall study results and limits: With patients and controls alike, PCR might favor shorter templates to an equal degree. There was a moderate but significant shortening of TCRB CDR3s in all four CD4+ subsets of Type 1 diabetes patients.

This sequence originates from a young man with type 1 diabetes. V gene TRBV29-1 combines with J gene TRBJ1-2, with no clear D. Sequenced: naive CD4+ T cells from blood. The CDR3 nucleotides are TGCAGCGTTGAAGCGGCATCCTCCTATGGCTACACCTTC. This codes for CSVEAASSYGYTF.